This TCR beta chain was captured in a study of Ad26.COV2.S vaccination and SARS-CoV-2 variants. Looking at the study overall: Donor was assigned to the Ad26.COV2.S arm of trial COV1001.

The germline CDR1 and CDR2 sequences are LGHDT and YNNKEL (reference sequence). The CDR3 is made up of 14 amino acids. Trimming cost V 1 base and J 5 bases; bases outside gene matches: 3. Treatment given: 19 received Ad26.COV2.S at low or high dose, single or two shots; 5 received placebo; per-sample allocation not given. Samples were taken on day 63 after the first vaccine or placebo injection. Profiling relied on immunoSEQ multiplex PCR, and the TCRdb table lists in-frame clones only, not all of them. The sample carries roughly 380,000 clones, more than 75% recorded once. This clonotype was obtained from a person between 18 and 65 years old who received the Ad26.COV2.S COVID-19 vaccine or a placebo. Sequencing used peripheral blood, obtained in a trial of Ad26.COV2.S vaccine versus placebo. The rearrangement uses TRBV3-1 (or the pseudogene TRBV3-2) and TRBJ2-5; TRBD2 matches at 8 bases. CDR3 protein: CASSQAGGSETQYF. The CDR3, as DNA: TGTGCCAGCAGCCAAGCGGGGGGGAGTGAGACCCAGTACTTC.